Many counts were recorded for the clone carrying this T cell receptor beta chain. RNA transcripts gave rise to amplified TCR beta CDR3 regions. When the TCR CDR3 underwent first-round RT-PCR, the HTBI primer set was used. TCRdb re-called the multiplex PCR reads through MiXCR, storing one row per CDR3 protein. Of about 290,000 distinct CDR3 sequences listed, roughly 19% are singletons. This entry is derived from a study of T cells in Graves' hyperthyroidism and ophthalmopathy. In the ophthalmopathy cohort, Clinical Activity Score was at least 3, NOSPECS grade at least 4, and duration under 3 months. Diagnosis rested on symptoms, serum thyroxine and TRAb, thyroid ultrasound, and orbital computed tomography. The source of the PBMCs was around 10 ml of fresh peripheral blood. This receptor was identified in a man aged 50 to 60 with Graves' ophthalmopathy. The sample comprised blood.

CDR3 nucleotides: TGCAGTGCCAGGACTGGACAGGGGGGCGGTTCACCCCTCCACTTT. As protein: CSARTGQGGGSPLHF. The V call is TRBV20-1, the J call TRBJ1-6; 10 bases are shared with TRBD1. The CDR3 is 15 amino acids. CDR1 is DFQATT, CDR2 SNEGSKA, per germline (reference sequence). Trimming took 6 bases from V and 9 from J; bases not matched to a gene: 11.